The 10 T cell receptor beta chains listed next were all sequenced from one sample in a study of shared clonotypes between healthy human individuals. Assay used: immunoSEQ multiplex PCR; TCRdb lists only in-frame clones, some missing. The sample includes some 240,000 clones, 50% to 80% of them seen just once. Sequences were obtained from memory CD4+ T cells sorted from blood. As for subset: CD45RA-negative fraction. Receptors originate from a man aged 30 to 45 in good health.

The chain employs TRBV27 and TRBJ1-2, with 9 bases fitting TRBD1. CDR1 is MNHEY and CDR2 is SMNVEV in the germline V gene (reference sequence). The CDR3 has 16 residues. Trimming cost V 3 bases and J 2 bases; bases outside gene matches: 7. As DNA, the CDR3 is TGTGCCAGCAGTTTTGGGACAGGGCACTTCAACTATGGCTACACCTTC. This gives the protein CASSFGTGHFNYGYTF.

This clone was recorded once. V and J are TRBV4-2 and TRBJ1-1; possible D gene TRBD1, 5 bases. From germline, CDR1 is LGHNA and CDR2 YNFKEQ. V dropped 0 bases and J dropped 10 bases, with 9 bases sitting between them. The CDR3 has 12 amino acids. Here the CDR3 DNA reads TGTGCCAGCAGCCAAGAGGGACCGAGAGCTTTCTTT. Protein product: CASSQEGPRAFF.

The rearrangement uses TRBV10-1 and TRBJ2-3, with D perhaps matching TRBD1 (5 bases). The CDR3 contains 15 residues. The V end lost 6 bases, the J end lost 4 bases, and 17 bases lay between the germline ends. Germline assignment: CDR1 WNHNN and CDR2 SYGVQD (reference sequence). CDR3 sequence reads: CASSDTVGQADTQYF. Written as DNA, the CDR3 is TGCGCCAGCAGCGACACGGTGGGGCAGGCAGATACGCAGTATTTT.

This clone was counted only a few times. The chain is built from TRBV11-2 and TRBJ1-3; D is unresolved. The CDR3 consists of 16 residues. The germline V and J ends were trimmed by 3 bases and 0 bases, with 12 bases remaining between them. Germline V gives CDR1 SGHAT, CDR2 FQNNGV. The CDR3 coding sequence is TGTGCCAGCAGCTTGTCCTCAGTCAGCTCTGGAAACACCATATATTTT. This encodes CASSLSSVSSGNTIYF.

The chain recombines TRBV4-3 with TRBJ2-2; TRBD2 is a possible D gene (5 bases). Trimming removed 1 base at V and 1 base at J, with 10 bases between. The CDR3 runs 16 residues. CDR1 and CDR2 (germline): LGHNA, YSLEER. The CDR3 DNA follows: TGCGCCAGCAGCCAAGCTGCGGGTTTGAACACCGGGGAGCTGTTTTTT. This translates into CASSQAAGLNTGELFF.

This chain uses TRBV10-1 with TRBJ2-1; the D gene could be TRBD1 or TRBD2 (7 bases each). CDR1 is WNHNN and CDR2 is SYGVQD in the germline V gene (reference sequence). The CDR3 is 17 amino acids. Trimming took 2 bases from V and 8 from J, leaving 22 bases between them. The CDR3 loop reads CASSEGGGGGRRDEQFF. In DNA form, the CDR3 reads TGCGCCAGCAGTGAGGGGGGAGGGGGCGGTCGTAGAGATGAGCAGTTCTTC.

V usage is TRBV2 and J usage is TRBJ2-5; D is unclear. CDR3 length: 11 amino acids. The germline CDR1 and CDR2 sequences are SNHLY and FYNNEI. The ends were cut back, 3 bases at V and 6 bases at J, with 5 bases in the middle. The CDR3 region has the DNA TGTGCCAGCAGTGACTCAAAGACCCAGTACTTC. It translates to CASSDSKTQYF.

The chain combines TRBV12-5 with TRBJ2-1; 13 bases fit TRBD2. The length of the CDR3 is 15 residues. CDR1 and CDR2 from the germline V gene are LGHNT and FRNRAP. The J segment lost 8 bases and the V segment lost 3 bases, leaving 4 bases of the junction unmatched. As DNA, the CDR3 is TGTGCTAGTGGTTTACTTGGACTAGCGGGAGATGAGCAGTTCTTC. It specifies CASGLLGLAGDEQFF.

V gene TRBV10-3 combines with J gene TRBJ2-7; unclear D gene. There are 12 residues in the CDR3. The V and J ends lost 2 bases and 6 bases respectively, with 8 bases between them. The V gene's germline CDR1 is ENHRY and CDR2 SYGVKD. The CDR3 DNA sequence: TGTGCCATCAGTGAGAATTTTCTCGAGCAGTACTTC. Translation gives CAISENFLEQYF.

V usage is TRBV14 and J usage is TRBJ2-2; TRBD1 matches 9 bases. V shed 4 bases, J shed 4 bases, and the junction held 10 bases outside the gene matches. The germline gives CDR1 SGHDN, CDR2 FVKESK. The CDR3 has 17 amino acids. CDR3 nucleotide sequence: TGTGCCAGCAGCCGAGTACAGGGGGCGCGCGGCACCGGGGAGCTGTTTTTT. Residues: CASSRVQGARGTGELFF. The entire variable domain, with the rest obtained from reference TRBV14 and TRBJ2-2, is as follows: EAGVTQFPSHSVIEKGQTVTLRCDPISGHDNLYWYRRVMGKEIKFLLHFVKESKQDESGMPNNRFLAERTGGTYSTLKVQPAELEDSGVYFCASSRVQGARGTGELFFGEGSRLTVL.